The clone carrying this T cell receptor (beta chain) came up many times. Quantitative 5'-RACE with molecular barcodes generated TCR beta libraries. TCRdb processed the 5' RACE reads anew with MiXCR; each CDR3 protein has one entry. The sample has around 40,000 distinct CDR3 sequences; around 2.8% are singletons. This sample is part of a study of CD8 T cells in ankylosing spondylitis. CDR3 length: 16 amino acids. The germline V gene has CDR1 SGDLS and CDR2 YYNGEE. V lost 3 bases, J lost 1 base, and 15 bases lay in between. The sequencing sample was made of blood, either unsorted or a sorted T cell fraction (not recorded which). The chain is built from TRBV9 and TRBJ2-3; D gene ambiguous. The clonotype was recovered from a male donor with ankylosing spondylitis or in good health (not recorded which). The CDR3 bases are TGTGCCAGCAGCGCTACAATGACTCCGGGCACAGATACGCAGTATTTT. This codes for CASSATMTPGTDTQYF.